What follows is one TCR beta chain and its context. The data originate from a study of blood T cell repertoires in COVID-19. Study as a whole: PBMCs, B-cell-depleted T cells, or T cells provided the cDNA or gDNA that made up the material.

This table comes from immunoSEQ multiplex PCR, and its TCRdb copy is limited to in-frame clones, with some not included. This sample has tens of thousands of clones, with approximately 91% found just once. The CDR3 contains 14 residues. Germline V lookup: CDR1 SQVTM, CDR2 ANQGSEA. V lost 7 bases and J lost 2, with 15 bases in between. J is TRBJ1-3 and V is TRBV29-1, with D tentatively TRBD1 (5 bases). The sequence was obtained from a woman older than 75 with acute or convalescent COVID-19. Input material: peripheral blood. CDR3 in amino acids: CSAGGGVTGNTIYF. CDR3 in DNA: TGCAGCGCCGGGGGGGGAGTCACTGGAAACACCATATATTTT.